Listed below are T cell receptor beta chains from one sample, sequenced in a study of shared clonotypes between healthy human individuals. Generated by immunoSEQ multiplex PCR, the TCRdb table keeps only in-frame clones and is missing some. The sample consists of roughly 2.5 million clones, roughly 92% of them appearing once. The sequenced sample consisted of naive CD4+ T cells sorted from blood. All receptors come from a young man in good health. CDR3s include the opening cysteine and the closing phenylalanine or tryptophan. A D gene is named only where the DNA matches it firmly. The size entry is marked missing in some rows and otherwise reads once, few, many or a size class.

d_gene: TRBD2
j_gene: TRBJ2-3
v_gene: TRBV9
abundance: .
CDR3aa: CASSVAGGRTDTQYF
CDR3nt: TGTGCCAGCAGCGTGGCGGGAGGGAGGACAGATACGCAGTATTTT

d_gene: .
j_gene: TRBJ1-3
v_gene: TRBV19
abundance: .
CDR3aa: CASQGVPGNTIYF
CDR3nt: TGTGCCAGCCAGGGAGTTCCTGGAAACACCATATATTTT

d_gene: TRBD1
j_gene: TRBJ1-4
v_gene: TRBV5-6
abundance: .
CDR3aa: CASSLQRTGGEKLFF
CDR3nt: TGTGCCAGCAGCTTGCAGAGGACAGGGGGGGAAAAACTGTTTTTT

d_gene: TRBD1
j_gene: TRBJ1-4
v_gene: TRBV18
abundance: once
CDR3aa: CASSPSVPTGGDEKLFF
CDR3nt: TGTGCCAGCTCACCATCCGTACCGACAGGGGGCGATGAAAAACTGTTTTTT

d_gene: .
j_gene: TRBJ1-5
v_gene: TRBV7-2
abundance: .
CDR3aa: CASSPRDQPQHF
CDR3nt: TGTGCCAGCAGCCCCCGCGATCAGCCCCAGCATTTT

d_gene: .
j_gene: TRBJ2-5
v_gene: TRBV30
abundance: .
CDR3aa: CAWSYWGETQYF
CDR3nt: TGTGCCTGGAGTTACTGGGGGGAGACCCAGTACTTC

d_gene: .
j_gene: TRBJ2-6
v_gene: TRBV29-1
abundance: .
CDR3aa: CSVEKGGSGANVLTF
CDR3nt: TGCAGCGTTGAAAAAGGAGGTTCTGGGGCCAACGTCCTGACTTTC

d_gene: TRBD2
j_gene: TRBJ2-3
v_gene: TRBV6-5
abundance: .
CDR3aa: CASRPDGGATDTQYF
CDR3nt: TGTGCCAGTAGACCCGACGGGGGGGCCACAGATACGCAGTATTTT

d_gene: TRBD1
j_gene: TRBJ1-1
v_gene: TRBV6-6
abundance: .
CDR3aa: CASRDPGQGAFF
CDR3nt: TGTGCCAGCAGGGACCCGGGACAGGGTGCTTTCTTT

d_gene: TRBD1
j_gene: TRBJ2-5
v_gene: TRBV5-4
abundance: .
CDR3aa: CASSLVWDRGQETQYF
CDR3nt: TGTGCCAGCAGCTTGGTATGGGACAGGGGCCAAGAGACCCAGTACTTC

d_gene: .
j_gene: TRBJ2-3
v_gene: TRBV7-2
abundance: .
CDR3aa: CASSLISGDTQYF
CDR3nt: TGTGCCAGCAGCTTGATCTCGGGCGATACGCAGTATTTT

d_gene: TRBD1
j_gene: TRBJ1-2
v_gene: TRBV10-3
abundance: .
CDR3aa: CAISVDRGQGYTF
CDR3nt: TGTGCCATCAGTGTGGACAGGGGGCAAGGCTACACCTTC

d_gene: TRBD1
j_gene: TRBJ2-6
v_gene: TRBV5-6
abundance: .
CDR3aa: CASSLGTGTGANVLTF
CDR3nt: TGTGCCAGCAGCTTGGGGACAGGGACTGGGGCCAACGTCCTGACTTTC

d_gene: TRBD1
j_gene: TRBJ1-1
v_gene: TRBV5-6
abundance: .
CDR3aa: CASSVRDRGQTTEAFF
CDR3nt: TGTGCCAGCAGCGTACGGGACAGGGGGCAGACGACTGAAGCTTTCTTT

d_gene: TRBD1
j_gene: TRBJ1-5
v_gene: TRBV5-1
abundance: .
CDR3aa: CASQGDEGQPQHF
CDR3nt: TGCGCCAGCCAGGGGGACGAAGGTCAGCCCCAGCATTTT

d_gene: .
j_gene: TRBJ2-1
v_gene: TRBV14
abundance: .
CDR3aa: CASSQSPRAISYNEQFF
CDR3nt: TGTGCCAGCAGCCAGTCCCCCAGGGCCATTTCCTACAATGAGCAGTTCTTC

d_gene: .
j_gene: TRBJ2-5
v_gene: TRBV18
abundance: .
CDR3aa: CASSRAATPQETQYF
CDR3nt: TGTGCCAGCTCAAGAGCAGCCACACCGCAAGAGACCCAGTACTTC

d_gene: .
j_gene: TRBJ1-2
v_gene: TRBV19
abundance: once
CDR3aa: CASSIWQTKNGYTF
CDR3nt: TGTGCCAGTAGTATTTGGCAGACAAAGAATGGCTACACCTTC

d_gene: .
j_gene: TRBJ1-1
v_gene: TRBV19
abundance: .
CDR3aa: CASSSSPGMNTEAFF
CDR3nt: TGTGCCAGTAGCTCCTCCCCCGGTATGAACACTGAAGCTTTCTTT

d_gene: TRBD1
j_gene: TRBJ1-4
v_gene: TRBV28
abundance: .
CDR3aa: CASSRSGTGGYEKLFF
CDR3nt: TGTGCCAGCAGTCGTTCCGGGACAGGGGGCTATGAAAAACTGTTTTTT